Here is one TCR beta chain with its context. The sample is drawn from a study of technical replicates of blood from a handful of donors. The CDR3 spans 13 residues. V gave up 5 bases and J gave up 1 base, with 8 bases separating them. Per germline, CDR1 KGHSH and CDR2 LQKENI. The repertoire was sequenced with immunoSEQ multiplex PCR; TCRdb's copy has only in-frame clones and lacks some. Found here are 95,000 to 100,000 clones, around 95% of them singletons; the top ten hold 0.2% to 0.25%. Sequencing was done on a sample of T cells isolated from PBMCs. The receptor comes from a human donor in good health. The chain is built from TRBV18 and TRBJ1-1; perhaps TRBD1 as D (6 bases). As DNA, the CDR3 is TGTGCCAGCTCAAAGGGGGAGAACACTGAAGCTTTCTTT. It yields the protein CASSKGENTEAFF. The whole variable domain, filled in from reference TRBV18 and TRBJ1-1, reads NAGVMQNPRHLVRRRGQEARLRCSPMKGHSHVYWYRQLPEEGLKFMVYLQKENIIDESGMPKERFSAEFPKEGPSILRIQQVVRGDSAAYFCASSKGENTEAFFGQGTRLTVV.